The next 16 T cell receptor beta chains were all read from a single sample in a study of T cell repertoires in cytomegalovirus infection. TCRdb called the reads again in MiXCR, with one record for every CDR3 protein. Seen here are nearly 550,000 distinct CDR3 sequences, approximately 15% observed once, and the top ten hold more than 20%. The specimen sequenced was CD8+ T cells from PBMCs. These receptors were obtained from a human donor in good health (CMV status not recorded). Some clones in this sample may be carry-over from other donors' samples.

In its sample, this clonotype was seen a few times. This chain joins TRBV11-2 and TRBJ2-5; maybe TRBD1 (5 bases). The CDR3 length is 13 residues. Looked up from germline, CDR1 is SGHAT and CDR2 is FQNNGV. Trimming stripped 2 bases from V and 6 bases from J, with 10 bases between. The CDR3 DNA is TGTGCCAGCAGCTTATCCAGGGCCAAGACCCAGTACTTC. It is translated as CASSLSRAKTQYF.

At least ten counts were recorded for this clonotype. The chain's CDR3 is CASRRDRGLDEQYF. DNA of the CDR3: TGTGCCAGCAGGCGGGACAGGGGATTAGACGAGCAGTACTTC. J is TRBJ2-7 and V is TRBV27, with 10 nucleotides matching TRBD1. Germline V gives CDR1 MNHEY, CDR2 SMNVEV (reference sequence). The CDR3 spans 14 residues. Germline trimming cut 6 bases from V and 5 bases from J; bases unmatched to any gene: 7.

This clonotype was seen a handful of times. J is TRBJ2-5 and V is TRBV6-8; D is perhaps TRBD2 (5 bases). Trimming shortened V by 6 bases and J by 4 bases, and 12 bases separated the two germline ends. The germline V gene encodes CDR1 MNHGY and CDR2 SAAAGT. There are 13 residues in the CDR3. CDR3: CASSRGIGETQYF. In DNA form, the CDR3 reads TGTGCCAGCAGCAGAGGGATTGGAGAGACCCAGTACTTC.

This clonotype was counted ten times or more. The chain combines TRBV27 with TRBJ2-1, with TRBD2 identical over 8 bases. From germline, CDR1 is MNHEY and CDR2 SMNVEV (reference sequence). The CDR3 loop spans 17 amino acids. With 0 bases clipped from V and 6 bases from J, the junction kept 10 bases outside the gene matches. The CDR3 nucleotides read TGTGCCAGCAGTTTATCCGCGGGGGGACCAGGGCTCAATGAGCAGTTCTTC. It encodes CASSLSAGGPGLNEQFF.

The table lists this clonotype with many counts. V gene TRBV6-1 combines with J gene TRBJ1-1, with a weak D call TRBD1 (6 bases). This CDR3 contains 13 residues. Trimming left V 8 bases short and J 11 bases short, with 21 bases between. Germline V gene lookup returns CDR1 MNHNS and CDR2 SASEGT. Here the CDR3 reads CASDNRENPGAFF. The DNA for the CDR3 is TGTGCCAGCGACAACAGGGAAAACCCTGGGGCTTTCTTT.

On this clonotype: An end of the junction differs from the germline gene, which may be a read error. The chain recombines TRBV4-1 with TRBJ1-6; tentative D call: TRBD1 (5 bases). The CDR3 loop spans 17 amino acids. Germline-derived CDR1 and CDR2 are MGHRA and YSYEKL. CDR3 nucleotide sequence: TGCGCCAGCAGCCGTTGGGACGGAGCTCGCGATAATTCACTCCTCCAATTT. Encoded protein: CASSRWDGARDNSLLQF.

There are many counts of this clonotype. The chain recombines TRBV7-9 with TRBJ2-2, with D uncertain. Deletions cut 4 bases from V and 7 bases from J, with 16 bases between. Germline loops: CDR1 SEHNR, CDR2 FQNEAQ (reference sequence). The length of the CDR3 is 15 residues. The chain's CDR3 is CASSSNRVGIGELFF. The DNA of the CDR3 is TGTGCCAGCAGCTCTAATAGGGTCGGCATCGGGGAGCTGTTTTTT.

The chain uses TRBV2 and TRBJ1-1; D is perhaps TRBD1 (5 bases). V was clipped by 6 bases and J by 6 bases, with 20 bases between them. The germline gives CDR1 SNHLY, CDR2 FYNNEI. The CDR3 consists of 15 residues. DNA for the CDR3: TGTGCCAGCAGCCGGCCAGGGTGGGGATTCTCTGAAGCTTTCTTT. As protein: CASSRPGWGFSEAFF.

In this sample, this clonotype turned up many times. The genes are TRBV14 and TRBJ1-1, with D unresolved. V gave up 1 base and J gave up 4 bases, with 10 bases separating them. The CDR3 extends over 14 amino acids. Germline V gene sequence: CDR1 SGHDN, CDR2 FVKESK. In nucleotides, the CDR3 is TGTGCCAGCAGCCAAGGGTGGCTGGGCACTGAAGCTTTCTTT. Its translation is CASSQGWLGTEAFF.

The chain recombines TRBV27 with TRBJ2-1; 7 nucleotides align to TRBD2. Losses at the gene ends were 4 bases for V and 1 base for J; bases not matched to a gene: 7. Germline V lookup: CDR1 MNHEY, CDR2 SMNVEV (reference sequence). The CDR3 length is 16 residues. The CDR3 region is CASSSRLAISYNEQFF. CDR3 bases: TGTGCCAGCAGTTCCCGACTAGCTATATCCTACAATGAGCAGTTCTTC.

This sequence joins TRBV29-1 and TRBJ1-1, with D unresolved. The V gene's germline CDR1 is SQVTM and CDR2 ANQGSEA. This CDR3 is 14 amino acids long. The ends were cut back, 6 bases at V and 0 bases at J, with 14 bases in the middle. CDR3 DNA sequence: TGCAGCGTGGCTGGGATTGGAATGAACACTGAAGCTTTCTTT. The encoded protein is CSVAGIGMNTEAFF.

This clonotype was recorded at least ten times. V and J are TRBV7-9 and TRBJ1-1, with unresolved D. V was trimmed by 5 bases and J by 7 bases, leaving 14 bases between them. The CDR3 sequence is 13 residues long. The V gene's germline CDR1 is SEHNR and CDR2 FQNEAQ (reference sequence). CDR3 residues: CASSPDQGREAFF. CDR3 bases: TGTGCCAGCAGCCCCGACCAAGGTCGTGAAGCTTTCTTT.

Only a few counts were recorded for this clonotype. The CDR3 spells CASSQLAGDDTQYF. The CDR3 DNA sequence: TGTGCCAGCAGTCAACTAGCGGGGGACGATACGCAGTATTTT. V gene TRBV2 combines with J gene TRBJ2-3, with TRBD2 matching 11 bases. Germline CDR1 and CDR2: SNHLY and FYNNEI. The trim removed 5 bases at V and 6 bases at J, leaving 4 bases unmatched. The CDR3 is made up of 14 amino acids.

For this clonotype: A clone one base away is much larger, so this may be a read error. Since the CDR3 does not end with the conserved phenylalanine or tryptophan, this likely comes from a read error. The chain employs TRBV4-1 and TRBJ2-7, with D unclear. The germline CDR1 and CDR2 sequences are MGHRA and YSYEKL. The length of the CDR3 is 17 residues. DNA of the CDR3: TGTGCCAGCAGCCAAGAAGGTAGCACATACAGCTCCTACGAGCAGTACTTA. This gives the protein CASSQEGSTYSSYEQYL.

This clonotype was recorded at least ten times. The chain couples TRBV19 to TRBJ2-7; tentatively, D is TRBD2 (5 bases). Germline assignment: CDR1 LNHDA and CDR2 SQIVND (reference sequence). Trimming left V 5 bases short and J 2 bases short, with 7 bases between. The CDR3 length is 12 residues. The CDR3 region has the DNA TGTGCCAGTAGTTTCGGGACCTACGAGCAGTACTTC. Its protein product is CASSFGTYEQYF.

Only a few counts were recorded for this clonotype. J is TRBJ2-1 and V is TRBV7-9; D possibly uses TRBD1 or TRBD2 (5 bases each). The CDR3 is 13 amino acids. Trimming shortened V by 1 base and J by 15 bases, and 16 bases separated the two germline ends. Germline CDR1 and CDR2: SEHNR and FQNEAQ (reference sequence). The CDR3 here is CASSLGGTIWLFF. The CDR3 region has the DNA TGTGCCAGCAGCTTAGGGGGGACCATCTGGTTGTTCTTC.